The next 29 T cell receptor beta chains were all read from a single sample in a study of CD8+CD57+ T cells in acquired aplastic anemia. The TCR beta profiling, which covered VDJ combination and CDR3 sequence, was carried out using genomic DNA as the template. TCRdb recomputed calls from the reads with MiXCR, one row per CDR3 protein. The sample lists under 500,000 distinct CDR3 sequences, roughly a third occurring once. Patients chosen for sequencing had shown CD8+CD57+ cell expansion by flow cytometry. The sample comprised sorted CD4+, CD8+, or CD8+CD57+ T cells (not recorded which) from PBMCs. The receptors derive from a human donor with aplastic anemia.

This clonotype was seen a few times. The chain joins TRBV19 to TRBJ1-1; 8 nucleotides align to TRBD1. Germline values: CDR1 LNHDA, CDR2 SQIVND (reference sequence). V lost 3 bases and J lost 6; bases outside the gene matches: 12. The CDR3 is 16 amino acids. The CDR3 DNA follows: TGTGCCAGTAGTATGAGGACAGGGATAGGTCGGGCTGAAGCTTTCTTT. This encodes CASSMRTGIGRAEAFF.

On this clonotype itself: This may be a read error, as it is one base from a much larger clone. This chain links TRBV11-1 with TRBJ1-2; TRBD1 might be the D (5 bases). The germline V gene encodes CDR1 SGHAT and CDR2 FQDESV (reference sequence). The CDR3 is 16 residues long. Trimming left V 5 bases short and J 4 bases short, with 20 bases between. DNA of the CDR3: TGTGCCAGCAGCATCCTACCGGGACGGGCAGCCTATGGCTACACCTTC. Its protein product is CASSILPGRAAYGYTF.

This clonotype appeared once. The J gene is TRBJ2-5, the V gene TRBV7-7, with TRBD2 as a possible D gene (5 bases). Germline CDR1 SSHAT, CDR2 FNYEAQ (reference sequence). The CDR3 covers 13 residues. CDR3 sequence: CATTGNTQETQYF. As DNA, the CDR3 is TGTGCTACAACGGGGAACACCCAAGAGACCCAGTACTTC.

Worth noting for this clonotype: A much larger clonotype is one base distant, so this may be a read error. The chain employs TRBV10-3 and TRBJ1-5; D call uncertain. Germline V CDR1 and CDR2: ENHRY, SYGVKD. Trimming took 10 bases from V and 7 from J, leaving 17 bases between them. The CDR3 contains 13 residues. This CDR3 reads CARSYGGKQPQHF. CDR3 sequence (DNA): TGTGCCAGAAGTTATGGAGGGAAACAGCCCCAGCATTTT.

A remark on this clonotype: The junction departs from the called germline gene at one end, perhaps through a read error. The rearrangement joins TRBV10-3 to TRBJ1-5; the D gene is possibly TRBD1 (6 bases). This CDR3 has 15 amino acids. The germline gives CDR1 ENHRY, CDR2 SYGVKD. CDR3 sequence reads: CASSEARGGNQPQHF. CDR3 coding DNA: TGTGCCAGCAGTGAAGCGAGGGGGGGCAATCAGCCCCAGCATTTT.

In the case of this clonotype: A much larger clone lies one base from this, so it may be a read error. Because it lacks the conserved phenylalanine or tryptophan at the end, this CDR3 is likely a read error. The chain uses TRBV11-1 and TRBJ2-7, with 9 bases fitting TRBD1. J was trimmed by 5 bases and V by 5 bases; bases with no gene match: 13. CDR3 length equals 16 residues. Germline V lookup: CDR1 SGHAT, CDR2 FQDESV (reference sequence). The DNA for the CDR3 is TGTGCCAGCAGCCGAGGGGGCGGGACAGGGTACAACGAGCAGTACCTC. Translated: CASSRGGGTGYNEQYL.

This clonotype has a handful of counts. The V call is TRBV30, the J call TRBJ1-6, with D unresolved. Germline CDR1 and CDR2: GTSNPN and SVGIG (reference sequence). The CDR3 runs 9 residues. CDR3 sequence reads: CAISPPLHF. The CDR3 DNA sequence: TGTGCTATCTCACCACCCCTCCACTTT.

Many counts were recorded for this clonotype. V usage is TRBV19 and J usage is TRBJ2-5; D perhaps matches TRBD1 (5 bases). Germline V gives CDR1 LNHDA, CDR2 SQIVND (reference sequence). The CDR3 contains 14 residues. V dropped 5 bases and J dropped 5 bases, with 15 bases sitting between them. The CDR3 DNA reads as TGTGCCAGTAGTCCCTTTCAGGGAAGGGAGACCCAGTACTTC. Amino acid sequence: CASSPFQGRETQYF.

This clonotype has ten or more counts. The CDR3: CSAREGAHGYTF. The CDR3 bases are TGCAGTGCTAGAGAAGGCGCACATGGCTACACCTTC. The chain uses TRBV20-1 and TRBJ1-2; D gene ambiguous. This CDR3 spans 12 amino acids. CDR1 and CDR2 from the germline V gene are DFQATT and SNEGSKA (reference sequence). With 0 bases removed from V and 6 bases from J, the gap between germline ends came to 8 bases.

This clonotype was detected only a few times. This chain uses TRBV20-1 with TRBJ1-2; 10 bases line up with TRBD1. CDR3 length equals 14 residues. Germline CDR1 is DFQATT and CDR2 is SNEGSKA (reference sequence). V shed 1 base and J 3 bases; nucleotides not matched to a gene: 2. Here the CDR3 DNA reads TGCAGTGCTAGAGCCGGGACAGGGGACTATGGCTACACCTTC. Translated: CSARAGTGDYGYTF.

The J gene is TRBJ2-7, the V gene TRBV2, with 7 bases lining up with TRBD1. Germline V gene sequence: CDR1 SNHLY, CDR2 FYNNEI. The CDR3 is made up of 12 amino acids. With V trimmed by 9 bases and J by 4 bases, 6 bases remained unmatched. The chain's CDR3 is CARGGAKYEQYF. In DNA, the CDR3 is TGTGCCAGAGGGGGCGCGAAGTACGAGCAGTACTTC.

In its sample, this clonotype was seen a few times. This chain joins TRBV6-1 and TRBJ1-1; no clear D. Germline V gives CDR1 MNHNS, CDR2 SASEGT. Trimming removed 6 bases from V and 1 base from J, with 9 bases in between. This CDR3 has 13 amino acids. The CDR3 sequence: CASSKRANTEAFF. CDR3 in DNA: TGTGCCAGCAGCAAAAGAGCGAACACTGAAGCTTTCTTT.

Note on this clonotype: A much larger clone differs from this one at a single base, so this may be a read error. The rearrangement links TRBV29-1 to TRBJ2-5, with 11 bases matching TRBD2. J lost 1 base, V lost 3 bases, and 10 bases had no gene match. The CDR3 contains 17 residues. Germline V gene data show CDR1 as SQVTM and CDR2 as ANQGSEA. The CDR3 region has the DNA TGCAGCGTTGATGTCTGGGCTAGCGGGAGGTGCCAAGAGACCCAGTACTTC. Translated: CSVDVWASGRCQETQYF.

This clonotype has a count of ten or more. The V gene is TRBV7-9, the J gene TRBJ1-2; D is ambiguous. The CDR3 length is 12 residues. CDR1 and CDR2 from the germline V gene are SEHNR and FQNEAQ (reference sequence). V was cut by 3 bases and J by 5 bases, with 7 bases left in between. CDR3 DNA sequence: TGTGCCAGCAGCTTGGAAAAATATGGCTACACCTTC. It codes for CASSLEKYGYTF.

This clonotype was observed a handful of times. The rearrangement uses TRBV7-2 and TRBJ1-1; a weak D match, TRBD1 (5 bases). The V gene lost 7 bases and the J gene lost 2 bases, with 14 bases spanning the gap. Germline lookup yields CDR1 SGHTA and CDR2 FQGNSA. The CDR3 has 14 amino acids. The CDR3 is CASTPGDRNTEAFF. The CDR3 DNA is TGTGCCAGCACCCCCGGGGACCGAAACACTGAAGCTTTCTTT.

On this clonotype: This may come from a read error, since a much larger clone is one base off. In this CDR3 the conserved last residue, phenylalanine or tryptophan, is missing, so a read error is likely. This sequence joins TRBV20-1 and TRBJ1-5; a possible D gene is TRBD1 (5 bases). The CDR3 is 16 residues long. The V and J ends lost 5 bases and 2 bases respectively, with 19 bases between them. Germline CDR1 is DFQATT and CDR2 is SNEGSKA (reference sequence). The DNA of the CDR3 is TGCAGTGCTCGCAAAACGACGGGGGTGGGCAATCAGCCCCAGCATCTT. Encoded protein: CSARKTTGVGNQPQHL.

The chain carries TRBV28 and TRBJ1-1; D is undetermined. Germline-derived CDR1 and CDR2 are MDHEN and SYDVKM. Deletions cut 6 bases from V and 2 bases from J, with 13 bases between. This CDR3 spans 14 amino acids. The CDR3 protein is CASRQQLLNTEAFF. The CDR3 coding sequence is TGTGCCAGCAGACAACAGCTTCTTAACACTGAAGCTTTCTTT.

The gene calls are TRBV5-1 and TRBJ2-7; 10 bases match TRBD2. CDR1 SGHRS and CDR2 YFSETQ come from the germline V gene. The CDR3 totals 16 residues. J gave up 1 base and V 0 bases, and 4 bases lay outside the gene matches. CDR3 sequence reads: CASSLVASGGSYEQYF. The CDR3 nucleotides are TGCGCCAGCAGCTTGGTTGCTAGCGGGGGTTCCTACGAGCAGTACTTC.

This clonotype was recorded many times. The genes are TRBV4-2 and TRBJ1-2, with D perhaps TRBD1 (6 bases). The CDR3 covers 16 residues. CDR1 is LGHNA and CDR2 is YNFKEQ in the germline V gene. Trimming removed 5 bases from V and 5 bases from J, with 21 bases in between. In nucleotides, the CDR3 is TGTGCCAGCAGCAACCCGACCCAACAGGGTTTGTATGGCTACACCTTC. Encoded protein: CASSNPTQQGLYGYTF.

In this sample, this clonotype turned up a few times. In DNA, the CDR3 is TGTGCCAGCAGTTACTCACCCGGGGGCGGTGAAGATACGCAGTATTTT. Its translation is CASSYSPGGGEDTQYF. The chain employs TRBV6-2 or TRBV6-3 and TRBJ2-3; D may correspond to TRBD1 or TRBD2 (6 bases each). V was clipped by 0 bases and J by 5 bases, with 15 bases between them. Germline-derived CDR1 and CDR2 are MNHEY and SVGEGT. CDR3 length equals 16 residues.

The DNA for the CDR3 is TGTGCCAGCAGTTACGACGATCGAGGTCAGCCCCAGCATTTT. This codes for CASSYDDRGQPQHF. V and J are TRBV6-5 and TRBJ1-5; D is undetermined. The V end lost 2 bases, the J end lost 6 bases, and 11 bases lay between the germline ends. This CDR3 is built from 14 residues. The V gene's germline CDR1 is MNHEY and CDR2 SVGAGI.

This clonotype was seen a handful of times. Being one base from a much bigger clone, this may be a read error. The rearrangement links TRBV24-1 to TRBJ1-1; TRBD1 is a possible D gene (5 bases). This CDR3 comprises 13 residues. CDR1 KGHDR and CDR2 SFDVKD come from the germline V gene. V gave up 11 bases and J gave up 1 base, with 13 bases separating them. The CDR3 region has the DNA TGTGCCATCTACGGGGCTCCGAACACTGAAGCTTTCTTT. Protein sequence: CAIYGAPNTEAFF.

The genes are TRBV19 and TRBJ1-2; no definite D call. Germline loops: CDR1 LNHDA, CDR2 SQIVND (reference sequence). This CDR3 is 16 amino acids long. The V end lost 9 bases, the J end lost 3 bases, and 23 bases lay between the germline ends. CDR3 DNA: TGTGCCAGCTCAACCAATTCGCGATATGGGGACTATGGCTACACCTTC. Translating gives CASSTNSRYGDYGYTF.

This clonotype was seen more than once but under ten times. This may arise from a read error, as a much more abundant clone is one base away. This CDR3 is CASSSEAGTYEQYF. Written as DNA, the CDR3 is TGTGCCAGTAGTTCGGAGGCGGGGACCTACGAGCAGTACTTC. The V gene is TRBV19, the J gene TRBJ2-7, with D perhaps matching TRBD2 (6 bases). Germline V gene data show CDR1 as LNHDA and CDR2 as SQIVND (reference sequence). Trimming shortened V by 5 bases and J by 2 bases, and 13 bases separated the two germline ends. The CDR3 covers 14 residues.

In its sample, this clonotype was seen many times. The chain couples TRBV29-1 to TRBJ2-5, with D hard to call. The CDR3 runs 12 residues. V lost 4 bases, J lost 1 base, and 7 bases lay in between. Germline assignment: CDR1 SQVTM and CDR2 ANQGSEA. The CDR3 is CSVVSIQETQYF. CDR3 bases: TGCAGCGTTGTTTCTATCCAAGAGACCCAGTACTTC.

This clonotype appeared many times. The J gene is TRBJ1-2, the V gene TRBV20-1, with no clear D. The CDR3 has 13 amino acids. Germline-derived CDR1 and CDR2 are DFQATT and SNEGSKA (reference sequence). Trimming took 0 bases from V and 0 from J, leaving 5 bases between them. The CDR3 coding sequence is TGCAGTGCTAGAGACGGCTCTAACTATGGCTACACCTTC. It yields the protein CSARDGSNYGYTF.

This clonotype was detected many times. V is TRBV7-8 and J is TRBJ1-5, with D maybe TRBD1 (6 bases). CDR3 length: 14 residues. V was cut by 2 bases and J by 5 bases, with 10 bases left in between. Germline CDR1 reads SGHVS; CDR2 reads FQNEAQ. For the CDR3, the DNA is TGTGCCAGCAGCTTACTCCAGGGGTATCAGCCCCAGCATTTT. This sequence encodes CASSLLQGYQPQHF.

This clonotype was picked up many times. V is TRBV7-9 and J is TRBJ1-2, with 8 bases aligning to TRBD1. The V gene's germline CDR1 is SEHNR and CDR2 FQNEAQ (reference sequence). Trimming at V came to 5 bases and at J to 4 bases, leaving 6 bases not matched to a gene. The CDR3 runs to 14 residues. In nucleotides, the CDR3 is TGTGCCAGCAGCCGGCAGGGGGCCGGCTATGGCTACACCTTC. Its protein product is CASSRQGAGYGYTF.

Ten or more counts support this clonotype. The chain joins TRBV12-3 or TRBV12-4 to TRBJ2-7, with no clear D. This CDR3 contains 12 residues. V shed 7 bases and J shed 0 bases, with 7 bases lying between them. The CDR3 nucleotides read TGTGCCAGCACCCCCAGCTCCTACGAGCAGTACTTC. As protein: CASTPSSYEQYF.